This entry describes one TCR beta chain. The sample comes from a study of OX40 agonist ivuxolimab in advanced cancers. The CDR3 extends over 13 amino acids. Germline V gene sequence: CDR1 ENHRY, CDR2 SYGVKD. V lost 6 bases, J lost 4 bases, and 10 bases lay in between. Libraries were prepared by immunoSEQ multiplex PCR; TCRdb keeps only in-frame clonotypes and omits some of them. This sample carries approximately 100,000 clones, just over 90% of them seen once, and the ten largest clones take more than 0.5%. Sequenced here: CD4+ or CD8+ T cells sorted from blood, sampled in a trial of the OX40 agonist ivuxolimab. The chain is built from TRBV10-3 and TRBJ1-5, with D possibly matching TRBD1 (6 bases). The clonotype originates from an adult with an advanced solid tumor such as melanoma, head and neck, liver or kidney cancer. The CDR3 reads CAIRRDINQPQHF. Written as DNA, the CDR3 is TGTGCCATCAGACGGGACATTAATCAGCCCCAGCATTTT.